Sequencing of this T cell receptor beta chain was carried out in a study of Graves' ophthalmopathy and Graves' hyperthyroidism (dated by TCRdb to 2017 to 2018). Context from the whole study: Peripheral blood was collected before any treatment was given, at the time of initial diagnosis. To explore V-J signatures that separate ophthalmopathy from hyperthyroidism, a discovery set of approximately 100 patients was enrolled, consisting of about 43 with ophthalmopathy and roughly 59 with stable hyperthyroidism. In total, around 140 blood samples were TCR-sequenced: around 42 ophthalmopathy, some 72 hyperthyroidism and approximately 17 hyperthyroidism-to-ophthalmopathy patients. The study used signatures of the TCR beta repertoire to tell Graves' ophthalmopathy apart from Graves' hyperthyroidism and to predict which patients would progress to ophthalmopathy. The independent validation cohort included 20 or so hyperthyroidism patients plus 17 patients who later progressed from hyperthyroidism to ophthalmopathy. The approximately 95 discovery patients were divided at random into training and test sets in a 7:3 ratio. After sampling, hyperthyroidism patients received methimazole starting at 30 mg daily, and ophthalmopathy patients received high-dose intravenous methylprednisolone. T-cell repertoires of thyroid tissue and blood were compared in six or seven hyperthyroidism patients. Here is what the overall study found, with its caveats: Among expanded thyroid clonotypes with frequency above 0.001, most also showed up in blood, which suggests that blood repertoires may reflect the thyroid immune response. No statistical method was used to predetermine the sample size, and group allocation was not hidden from the investigators. In validation, the model predicted ophthalmopathy progression with more than 70% sensitivity and around 72% specificity; 12 predicted patients were CT-confirmed with GO in a median of approximately 6.5 months. In cross-validation, the 13-signature model distinguished ophthalmopathy from stable hyperthyroidism with 85% to 90% sensitivity and roughly 81% specificity, and in the test set the corresponding values were approximately 80% and 68%.

For repertoire sequencing, TCR beta CDR3 regions were amplified from RNA transcripts. A first-round RT-PCR used HTBI primers with the Qiagen OneStep RT-PCR kit, followed by a second-round multiplex PCR, size selection and purification. Libraries were sequenced paired-end with 100 bp reads on an Illumina HiSeq2000. The authors' analysis ran thus. SOAPnuke was used to process the reads, removing any read that contained adapters or uncalled bases, had a mean Phred below 15, or lacked an exact match to the constant primer or identifier. COPE v1.2.5 was used to merge the high-quality paired reads. Each unique nucleotide sequence was defined as a clonotype, and clonotypes were aligned to IMGT TRB V, D and J references with MiTCR v1.1. Only V-J combinations with frequency above 0.0001 were analysed, covering over 98% of repertoires. A TCR clonal expansion and chaos score per V-J combination was defined as the ratio of F50 clonal expansion to chaos observed in the TCRdist matrix. Welch's t-statistics and random forest were used to reduce the features to 10 to 15 V-J combinations, which were then used as input to a naive Bayes classifier. The similarity between thyroid and blood repertoires was quantified using the Morisita-Horn index. TCRdb passed the public sequencing reads through fastp at Q25 and MiXCR, retaining productive beta sequences. Records with the same CDR3 protein are collapsed into one entry carrying the most frequent genes and DNA. Here the V and J calls rest on TCRdb's processing, not on the authors' analysis. The table for this sample lists roughly 420,000 distinct CDR3 sequences; roughly 21% of them were counted only once. Of the sample, approximately 3.2% falls within the top ten clones.

V loses 1 base, J loses 7 bases, and the germline ends lie 13 bases apart. Taken from cysteine to phenylalanine, the CDR3 has 14 residues. Of all the DNA, just the CDR3 is kept, 42 bases in frame from base 1. CDR1 and CDR2, looked up from the germline V gene, are SGHTA and FQGNSA. This clonotype came up many times. The antigen it binds to is not known. Base-call qualities are not available, and no considerably larger clone is one nucleotide away. A patient counted as having stable hyperthyroidism if there was no progression to ophthalmopathy within 18 months of follow-up. Patients with hyperthyroidism were aged 18 to 65 years, had been newly diagnosed, and had a disease duration of less than 2 months. Patients were excluded if they had other autoimmune diseases, uncontrolled infections, pregnancy or lactation. Clinical symptoms, serum thyroxine, TRAb, thyroid ultrasound and orbital computed tomography were used for diagnosis. Ficoll-Paque density gradient centrifugation was used to isolate PBMCs from 10 ml of fresh peripheral blood. Total RNA was extracted with Trizol reagent and quality-checked on an Agilent 2100 Bioanalyzer.

The source is a woman under 30 with stable Graves' hyperthyroidism. Donor details come from another sample of the same person, matched by shared clones. This sequence uses TRBV7-2 and TRBJ1-1; matching of 6 bases hints at TRBD1 as the D gene. The material sequenced was peripheral blood. The base sequence is TGTGCCAGCAGCTTAGGGGGTCAGGGGCTTGAAGCTTTCTTT. It translates as CASSLGGQGLEAFF.